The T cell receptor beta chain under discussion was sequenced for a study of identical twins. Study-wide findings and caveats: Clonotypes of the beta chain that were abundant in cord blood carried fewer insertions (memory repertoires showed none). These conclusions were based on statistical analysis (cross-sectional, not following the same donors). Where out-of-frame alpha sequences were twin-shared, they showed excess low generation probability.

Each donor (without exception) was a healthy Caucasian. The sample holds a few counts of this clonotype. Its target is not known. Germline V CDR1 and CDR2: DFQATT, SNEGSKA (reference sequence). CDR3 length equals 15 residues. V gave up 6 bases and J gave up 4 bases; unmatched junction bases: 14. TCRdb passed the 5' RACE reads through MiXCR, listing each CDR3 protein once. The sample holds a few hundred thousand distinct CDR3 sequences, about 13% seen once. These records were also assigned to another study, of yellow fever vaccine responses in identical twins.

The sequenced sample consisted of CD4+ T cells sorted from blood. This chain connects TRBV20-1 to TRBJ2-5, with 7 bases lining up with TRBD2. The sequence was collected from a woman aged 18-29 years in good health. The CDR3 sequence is CSASAQRDLAETQYF. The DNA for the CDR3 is TGCAGTGCCAGCGCCCAGCGGGATTTGGCAGAGACCCAGTACTTC.